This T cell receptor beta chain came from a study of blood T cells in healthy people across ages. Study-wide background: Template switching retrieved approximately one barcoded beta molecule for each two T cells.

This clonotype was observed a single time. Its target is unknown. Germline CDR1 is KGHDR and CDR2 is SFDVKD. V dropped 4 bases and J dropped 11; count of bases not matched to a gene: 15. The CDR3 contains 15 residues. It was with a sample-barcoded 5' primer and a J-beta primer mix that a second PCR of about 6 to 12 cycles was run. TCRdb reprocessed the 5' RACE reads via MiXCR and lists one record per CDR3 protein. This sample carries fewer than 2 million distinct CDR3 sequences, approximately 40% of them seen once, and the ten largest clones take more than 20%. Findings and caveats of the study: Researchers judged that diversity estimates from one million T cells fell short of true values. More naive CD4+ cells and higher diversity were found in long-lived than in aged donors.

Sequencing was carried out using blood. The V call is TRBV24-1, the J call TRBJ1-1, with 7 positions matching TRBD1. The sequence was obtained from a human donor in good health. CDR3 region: CATSELDRALNAAFF. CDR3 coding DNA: TGTGCCACCAGTGAACTCGACAGGGCCCTTAATGCGGCTTTCTTT.